This T cell receptor beta chain was recovered during a study of cytomegalovirus exposure and HLA in healthy donors. Germline CDR1 SGDLS, CDR2 YYNGEE. The CDR3 loop spans 16 amino acids. J lost 3 bases, V lost 4 bases, and 9 bases had no gene match. The PCR employed 60 Vbeta primers together with 13 Jbeta primers. Method: immunoSEQ multiplex PCR; TCRdb's copy keeps in-frame clones and lacks some. This sample has fewer than 250,000 clones, with more than 70% found just once. Sequences were obtained from PBMCs. The chain uses TRBV9 and TRBJ2-7; TRBD2 matches at 11 bases. This sequence was found in a man aged 30 to 45 in good health and CMV-seropositive. CDR3 sequence: CASSSSAGTSGYEQYF. For the CDR3, the DNA is TGTGCCAGCAGCTCTTCGGCCGGGACTAGCGGCTACGAGCAGTACTTC.